This TCR beta chain stems from a study of spatial heterogeneity in lung cancer. Turning to the study itself: Every unique TCR and UMI combination, on average, appeared more than ten times in raw reads.

There are 14 residues in the CDR3. The V end lost 3 bases, the J end lost 0 bases, and 9 bases lay between the germline ends. Germline V gene data show CDR1 as MNHNY and CDR2 as SVGAGI (reference sequence). Overall study results and limits: In tumors, expanded intratumoral alpha and beta TCR counts tracked mutation counts. The estimated TCR-seq coverage of tumor T cells amounted to about 7% when looking at alpha chains and 13% to 15% when looking at beta chains.

Individually, TCR cDNA molecules were each labelled with a unique molecular identifier. TCRdb fed the 5' RACE reads into MiXCR, producing one record per CDR3 protein. In the table there are about 9,300 distinct CDR3 sequences, around 6.3% of which are singletons. Described time point: sample taken at primary tumor resection. Unsorted whole RNA of tumor, nontumor lung or frozen PBMC was sequenced. This clonotype was recorded at least ten times. Its antigen is undetermined. The input for sequencing was lung tumor tissue, taken at surgery. The genes are TRBV6-6 and TRBJ2-7, with TRBD1 as a possible D gene (5 bases). The sequence was obtained from a male donor with early-stage non-small cell lung cancer. The CDR3 region is CASSYDRNSYEQYF. The CDR3 bases are TGTGCCAGCAGTTATGACAGAAACTCCTACGAGCAGTACTTC.